These 24 T cell receptor beta chains were sequenced from one sample in a study of T-cell reconstitution after alpha-beta-depleted transplantation in children. Preparation of the TCRbeta library involved a method that used unique molecular identifiers. TCRdb reprocessed the PCR reads via MiXCR and lists one record per CDR3 protein. Of around 370,000 distinct CDR3 sequences in the sample, under 13% were seen once. The sample consisted of PBMCs from the stem cell graft donor, taken from the stem cell graft. Every receptor here comes from a human donor who donated a stem cell graft to a child with acute lymphoblastic leukemia.

In its sample, this clonotype was seen a few times. The genes are TRBV27 and TRBJ2-7, with 7 bases aligning to TRBD2. The germline CDR1 and CDR2 sequences are MNHEY and SMNVEV (reference sequence). This CDR3 is 15 amino acids long. The V segment lost 2 bases and the J segment 2 bases; nucleotides outside the gene matches: 6. CDR3 sequence reads: CASSLGLAETYEQYF. The CDR3, as DNA: TGTGCCAGCAGTTTAGGGCTAGCGGAGACCTACGAGCAGTACTTC.

This clonotype was seen only a few times. This chain connects TRBV9 to TRBJ2-3; possibly TRBD1 for D (7 bases). V shed 4 bases and J shed 2 bases, with 17 bases lying between them. The CDR3 has 16 residues. The V gene's germline CDR1 is SGDLS and CDR2 YYNGEE. The CDR3 spells CASSPPGGQPTDTQYF. The CDR3 nucleotides read TGTGCCAGCAGCCCCCCAGGGGGGCAGCCCACAGATACGCAGTATTTT.

This clonotype has a count of ten or more. The chain joins TRBV15 to TRBJ2-1, with D possibly being TRBD2 (6 bases). The CDR3 sequence is 14 residues long. The germline V gene has CDR1 LNHNV and CDR2 YYDKDF (reference sequence). Trimming shortened V by 0 bases and J by 9 bases, and 12 bases separated the two germline ends. The CDR3 spells CATSRDWAGFEQFF. The CDR3 coding sequence is TGTGCCACCAGCAGAGATTGGGCGGGGTTTGAGCAGTTCTTC.

The chain carries TRBV4-2 and TRBJ2-7; D gene ambiguous. Germline V gene sequence: CDR1 LGHNA, CDR2 YNFKEQ. Trimming left V 1 base short and J 4 bases short, with 11 bases between. This CDR3 has 14 amino acids. The CDR3 DNA reads TGTGCCAGCAGCCAAGGGACCCCACATTACGAGCAGTACTTC. This codes for CASSQGTPHYEQYF.

The gene calls are TRBV4-3 and TRBJ2-1; D is unclear. The CDR3 is 15 amino acids. With 1 base removed from V and 0 bases from J, the gap between germline ends came to 7 bases. Germline lookup yields CDR1 LGHNA and CDR2 YSLEER. The CDR3 DNA follows: TGCGCCAGCAGCCAAGGGTGGGCCTCCTACAATGAGCAGTTCTTC. Protein: CASSQGWASYNEQFF.

The table lists this clonotype with a few counts. The gene calls are TRBV20-1 and TRBJ1-1; 10 bases fit TRBD1. CDR1 is DFQATT and CDR2 is SNEGSKA in the germline V gene (reference sequence). The CDR3 totals 15 residues. The V segment lost 6 bases and the J segment 5 bases; nucleotides outside the gene matches: 12. The CDR3 region has the DNA TGCAGTGCAGCGGGACAGGGGTACCTGGGGACTGAAGCTTTCTTT. Translation gives CSAAGQGYLGTEAFF.

This clonotype was detected a few times. The genes are TRBV3-1 and TRBJ2-4, with unresolved D. Trimming removed 4 bases from V and 8 bases from J, with 12 bases in between. CDR1 is LGHDT and CDR2 is YNNKEL in the germline V gene (reference sequence). The CDR3 is 13 amino acids. The CDR3 DNA is TGTGCCAGCAGCCCCCCTGAAGAGGACATTCAGTACTTC. This translates into CASSPPEEDIQYF.

The J gene is TRBJ2-4, the V gene TRBV25-1; D unclear. The germline gives CDR1 MGHDK, CDR2 SYGVNS. The CDR3 is 15 amino acids. V gave up 6 bases and J gave up 0 bases, with 12 bases separating them. This CDR3 is CASRWYPLAKNIQYF. The CDR3 nucleotides read TGTGCCAGCAGATGGTACCCACTAGCCAAAAACATTCAGTACTTC.

The chain joins TRBV6-2 or TRBV6-3 to TRBJ2-7; no clear D gene. Germline V gene lookup returns CDR1 MNHEY and CDR2 SVGEGT. V was trimmed by 2 bases and J by 0 bases, leaving 14 bases between them. This CDR3 comprises 16 residues. The CDR3 DNA reads as TGTGCCAGCAGTTACCCCGGTAGATTGACCTCCTACGAGCAGTACTTC. Residues: CASSYPGRLTSYEQYF.

This clonotype was detected only a few times. The chain carries TRBV12-3 or TRBV12-4 and TRBJ2-3, with 11 bases lining up with TRBD2. The CDR3 spans 16 residues. The ends lost 5 bases at V and 6 bases at J; junction bases unmatched: 10. For the CDR3, the DNA is TGTGCCAGCAGTCCCCCCACTAGCGGGAGTTCGGATACGCAGTATTTT. Its translation is CASSPPTSGSSDTQYF.

This clonotype was detected many times. The gene calls are TRBV2 and TRBJ2-2; the match to TRBD2 covers 9 bases. The length of the CDR3 is 15 residues. CDR1 is SNHLY and CDR2 is FYNNEI in the germline V gene. After removal of 6 bases from V and 4 bases from J, the junction contained 6 bases not matched to a gene. The CDR3 protein is CASRLAGAGTGELFF. The DNA of the CDR3 is TGTGCCAGCAGATTAGCGGGAGCGGGCACCGGGGAGCTGTTTTTT.

The chain recombines TRBV7-3 with TRBJ2-7; 12 nucleotides line up with TRBD2. The CDR3 runs 17 residues. Per the germline V gene, CDR1 is SGHTA and CDR2 is FQGTGA. V dropped 6 bases and J dropped 3; count of bases not matched to a gene: 12. The CDR3 loop reads CASSSPRRLAGDYEQYF. The CDR3 DNA follows: TGTGCCAGCAGTTCCCCGAGGCGACTAGCGGGAGACTACGAGCAGTACTTC.

This clonotype occurred a few times. V is TRBV20-1 and J is TRBJ1-2; TRBD1 might be the D (5 bases). The CDR3 has 14 residues. Trimming removed 4 bases at V and 10 bases at J, with 22 bases between. The germline gives CDR1 DFQATT, CDR2 SNEGSKA (reference sequence). CDR3 in DNA: TGCAGTGCTAAAATGTCCGGGACCACAGTGGCCTACACCTTC. Residues: CSAKMSGTTVAYTF.

V usage is TRBV4-1 and J usage is TRBJ2-7, with D perhaps TRBD2 (6 bases). Germline V CDR1 and CDR2: MGHRA, YSYEKL. The CDR3 length is 15 residues. V dropped 2 bases and J dropped 2 bases, with 13 bases sitting between them. In nucleotides, the CDR3 is TGCGCCAGCAGCCAACTAGCGCTCGGGACCTACGAGCAGTACTTC. Translating it yields CASSQLALGTYEQYF.

This clonotype came up many times. The J gene is TRBJ2-1, the V gene TRBV5-1, with D maybe TRBD2 (7 bases). Germline CDR1 reads SGHRS; CDR2 reads YFSETQ. The CDR3 is made up of 18 amino acids. Trimming pared 3 bases from V and 6 bases from J, leaving 25 bases between. The CDR3 region has the DNA TGCGCCAGCAGCTGGGGGGGCACCGTCGTAACTAGCGTCAATGAGCAGTTCTTC. Translated: CASSWGGTVVTSVNEQFF.

The sample holds a few counts of this clonotype. This chain connects TRBV11-2 to TRBJ2-7, with 9 bases identical to TRBD2. Looked up from germline, CDR1 is SGHAT and CDR2 is FQNNGV. J lost 4 bases, V lost 1 base, and 14 bases had no gene match. The CDR3 extends over 18 amino acids. The chain's CDR3 is CASSLGAVRGLASYEQYF. As DNA, the CDR3 is TGTGCCAGCAGCTTAGGGGCTGTTAGAGGACTAGCGTCTTACGAGCAGTACTTC.

The chain links TRBV12-3 or TRBV12-4 to TRBJ1-5, with 12 nucleotides matching TRBD1. The CDR3 has 15 amino acids. The ends lost 5 bases at V and 6 bases at J; junction bases unmatched: 5. The CDR3 loop reads CASSPGTGGGQPQHF. CDR3 bases: TGTGCCAGCAGTCCCGGGACAGGGGGCGGTCAGCCCCAGCATTTT.

This clonotype was observed a single time. The rearrangement joins TRBV28 to TRBJ1-4; D is uncertain. There are 11 residues in the CDR3. V gave up 11 bases and J gave up 8 bases, with 12 bases separating them. Germline lookup yields CDR1 MDHEN and CDR2 SYDVKM. CDR3 DNA sequence: TGTGCCGCAAGTATCCGGGAAAAACTGTTTTTT. It translates to CAASIREKLFF.

The V call is TRBV7-9, the J call TRBJ2-5; 7 bases map to TRBD1. From germline, CDR1 is SEHNR and CDR2 FQNEAQ (reference sequence). The CDR3 sequence is 17 residues long. V shed 0 bases, J shed 2 bases, and the junction held 9 bases outside the gene matches. CDR3 in amino acids: CASSLAIKTGWQETQYF. The CDR3 DNA follows: TGTGCCAGCAGCTTAGCGATTAAGACAGGGTGGCAAGAGACCCAGTACTTC.

In this sample, this clonotype turned up many times. The V call is TRBV5-1, the J call TRBJ1-5; 10 bases align to TRBD1. The CDR3 is 14 amino acids. The V gene end was trimmed by 4 bases and the J gene end by 5 bases; junction bases not matched to a gene: 3. Germline V gene sequence: CDR1 SGHRS, CDR2 YFSETQ. This chain's CDR3 is CASSVGQGDQPQHF. In nucleotides, the CDR3 is TGCGCCAGCAGCGTCGGACAGGGGGATCAGCCCCAGCATTTT. Based on the CDR3 plus reference TRBV5-1 and TRBJ1-5, the full variable domain is KAGVTQTPRYLIKTRGQQVTLSCSPISGHRSVSWYQQTPGQGLQFLFEYFSETQRNKGNFPGRFSGRQFSNSRSEMNVSTLELGDSALYLCASSVGQGDQPQHFGDGTRLSIL.

This clonotype was seen only a few times. The chain uses TRBV7-9 and TRBJ1-1; D is possibly TRBD1 (5 bases). The germline V gene has CDR1 SEHNR and CDR2 FQNEAQ (reference sequence). V shed 7 bases and J shed 3 bases, with 12 bases lying between them. The CDR3 runs to 13 residues. The CDR3 nucleotides read TGTGCCAGCATCCTTCTAGGGGACACTGAAGCTTTCTTT. As protein: CASILLGDTEAFF. Supplemented by reference TRBV7-9 and TRBJ1-1, the full variable domain reads DTGVSQNPRHKITKRGQNVTFRCDPISEHNRLYWYRQTLGQGPEFLTYFQNEAQLEKSRLLSDRFSAERPKGSFSTLEIQRTEQGDSAMYLCASILLGDTEAFFGQGTRLTVV.

There are a few counts of this clonotype. The rearrangement joins TRBV20-1 to TRBJ2-1, with 8 positions matching TRBD2. The CDR3 extends over 16 amino acids. CDR1 is DFQATT and CDR2 is SNEGSKA in the germline V gene (reference sequence). V gave up 0 bases and J gave up 7 bases; unmatched junction bases: 11. CDR3 nucleotide sequence: TGCAGTGCTAGAGATGTGGGCGGGAGGTGGAGTAATGAGCAGTTCTTC. Protein product: CSARDVGGRWSNEQFF.

In this sample, this clonotype turned up a few times. This chain joins TRBV7-2 and TRBJ2-3; 10 bases line up with TRBD2. This CDR3 contains 18 residues. J gave up 3 bases and V 1 base, and 10 bases lay outside the gene matches. Germline CDR1 SGHTA, CDR2 FQGNSA. Here the CDR3 reads CASSLVLLAGDGTDTQYF. The CDR3 nucleotides are TGTGCCAGCAGCTTAGTGCTCCTAGCGGGAGATGGGACAGATACGCAGTATTTT.

Points on this clonotype: A junction boundary mismatches the germline segment, possibly from a read error. The rearrangement uses TRBV12-3 or TRBV12-4 and TRBJ2-1; maybe TRBD1 (5 bases). CDR3 size: 14 residues. CDR3 in DNA: TGTGCCAGCAGTGCGACAGTCTTCAACAATGACCAGTTCTTC. It specifies CASSATVFNNDQFF.